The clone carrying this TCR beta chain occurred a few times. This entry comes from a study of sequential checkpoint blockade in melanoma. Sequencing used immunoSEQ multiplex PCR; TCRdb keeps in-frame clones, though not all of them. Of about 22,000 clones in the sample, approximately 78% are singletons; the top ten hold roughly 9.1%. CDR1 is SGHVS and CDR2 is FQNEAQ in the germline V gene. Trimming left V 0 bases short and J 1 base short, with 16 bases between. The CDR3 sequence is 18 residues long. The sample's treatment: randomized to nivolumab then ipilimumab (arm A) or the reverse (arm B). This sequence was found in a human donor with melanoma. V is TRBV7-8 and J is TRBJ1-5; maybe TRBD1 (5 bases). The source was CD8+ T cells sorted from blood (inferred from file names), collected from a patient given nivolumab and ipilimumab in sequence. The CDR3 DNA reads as TGTGCCAGCAGCTTAGCGCTCGTCGGAGGGGTCAGCAATCAGCCCCAGCATTTT. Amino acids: CASSLALVGGVSNQPQHF.